This is a list of T cell receptor beta chains from one sample in a study of blood T cell repertoires in COVID-19. Sequenced by immunoSEQ multiplex PCR; TCRdb stores in-frame clones only, minus some. The sample shows 250,000 to 300,000 clones, 88% of them seen only once. The specimen was peripheral blood. These TCRs come from a woman aged 25 to 39 with COVID-19, enrolled during active disease. Each CDR3 is given without its conserved first and last residue.

J | V | CDR3
TRBJ2-2 | TRBV7-6 | ASSPPSGFRTGELF
TRBJ2-7 | TRBV23-1 | ASSQSAGRGYEQY
TRBJ2-4 | TRBV24-1 | ATSDGGFSKNIQY
TRBJ1-1 | TRBV5-1 | ASSPLPDRNTEAF
TRBJ1-1 | TRBV7-2 | ASSFGGGTEAF
TRBJ2-1 | TRBV5-1 | ASSLALGGEQF
TRBJ1-1 | TRBV9 | ASSPDQRPEAF
TRBJ2-5 | TRBV24-1 | ATSDSTGGETQY
TRBJ2-7 | TRBV9 | ASSPRTSDYEQY
TRBJ2-5 | TRBV6-7 | ASRGRETQY
TRBJ1-1 | TRBV29-1 | SVGPGGTEAF
TRBJ2-1 | TRBV24-1 | ATSDLGTSGGNEQF
TRBJ1-6 | TRBV2 | ASNYRGTDNSPLH
TRBJ1-4 | TRBV4-1 | ASSQEGGILKQLF
TRBJ2-1 | TRBV6-2/TRBV6-3 | ASSYAGVSYNEQF
TRBJ2-5 | TRBV6-2/TRBV6-3 | ASSTLQGRERRAKKETQY
TRBJ2-5 | TRBV29-1 | SVELLAGETQY
TRBJ2-3 | TRBV5-5 | ASSWRVSGSGTDTQY
TRBJ2-7 | TRBV10-3 | AISAFAGIYEQY
TRBJ2-2 | TRBV2 | ASRASGPGELF
TRBJ2-7 | TRBV5-5 | ASSPDSAVAGGPGEQY
TRBJ2-3 | TRBV30 | AWSNSGRTDTQY
TRBJ1-4 | TRBV5-1 | ASTPQGGDEKLF
TRBJ2-3 | TRBV3-1/TRBV3-2 | ASSPVSDADTQY
TRBJ2-1 | TRBV11-1 | ASSPGLAGAWDEQF
TRBJ1-4 | TRBV30 | AWSGVGGDEKLF
TRBJ2-7 | TRBV6-1 | ASSEYGDSSYEQY
TRBJ1-1 | TRBV2 | ASSDPVARMDTEAF
TRBJ2-7 | TRBV3-1/TRBV3-2 | ASSHWTSYYEQY
TRBJ2-7 | TRBV5-1 | ASTLGGSYEQY